The TCR beta chain described here comes from a study of blood T cell repertoires in COVID-19. At the level of the study: COVID-19 samples, acute and convalescent, were from the United States, Italy and Spain. The analysed material was cDNA or gDNA that came from T cells, B-cell-depleted T cells, or PBMCs.

Original handling: Amplification with reference gene primers provided the estimates of nucleated cell counts. The data were produced by immunoSEQ multiplex PCR, yet TCRdb's version contains in-frame clones alone and is incomplete. V and J calls plus clone size are reproduced from that table; the DNA served to infer D and trimming. The sample shows some 130,000 clones, 70% to 90% of them seen only once. Germline-derived CDR1 and CDR2 are LNHDA and SQIVND (reference sequence). The CDR3 contains 16 residues. J gave up 0 bases and V 4 bases, and 6 bases lay outside the gene matches. The clonotype was recovered from a man aged 65 to 85 with active COVID-19. Sequenced sample: peripheral blood. This chain uses TRBV19 with TRBJ1-1, with 9 bases that match TRBD1. CDR3 sequence (DNA): TGTGCCAGTAGTAAAGGGACAGGGATAATGAACACTGAAGCTTTCTTT. This translates into CASSKGTGIMNTEAFF. Combining the CDR3 with reference TRBV19 and TRBJ1-1 gives the whole variable domain DGGITQSPKYLFRKEGQNVTLSCEQNLNHDAMYWYRQDPGQGLRLIYYSQIVNDFQKGDIAEGYSVSREKKESFPLTVTSAQKNPTAFYLCASSKGTGIMNTEAFFGQGTRLTVV.